This is a list of T cell receptor beta chains from one sample in a study of T cells in Graves' hyperthyroidism and ophthalmopathy. TCRdb re-called the multiplex PCR reads through MiXCR, storing one row per CDR3 protein. Among about 570,000 distinct CDR3 sequences listed, approximately 44% were seen once. Sequencing was done on a sample of peripheral blood or thyroid tissue (not recorded which). Receptor source: an adult woman with Graves' disease, either hyperthyroidism or ophthalmopathy (not recorded which). The CDR3 runs from the conserved cysteine through the conserved F or W. A D gene is named only where the DNA matches it firmly. Size values are once, few and many counts, or a class for expanded clones, and some rows have none.

d_call	v_call	j_call	clone_size	cdr3_aa	cdr3_nt
TRBD1	TRBV7-9	TRBJ1-4	-	CASSFRAGQGNEKLFF	TGTGCCAGCAGCTTTAGAGCGGGACAGGGTAATGAAAAACTGTTTTTT
-	TRBV28	TRBJ1-1	-	CASSFTRVRRARADTEAFF	TGTGCCAGCAGTTTTACCAGGGTGCGGAGGGCGCGCGCAGACACTGAAGCTTTCTTT
-	TRBV6-5	TRBJ1-2	many	CASRTSAFYGYTF	TGTGCCAGCAGGACATCCGCCTTCTACGGCTACACCTTC
TRBD2	TRBV20-1	TRBJ2-5	-	CSATLATQTQYF	TGCAGTGCTACACTAGCGACACAGACCCAGTACTTC
-	TRBV7-8	TRBJ1-5	-	CASSLEGPAQHF	TGTGCCAGCAGCTTAGAAGGTCCGGCCCAGCATTTT
TRBD2	TRBV10-3	TRBJ2-7	many	CAISARRETYEQYF	TGTGCCATCAGTGCTCGGCGGGAGACGTACGAGCAGTACTTC
TRBD2	TRBV20-1	TRBJ2-7	-	CSAKGLAGVREQYF	TGCAGTGCTAAGGGACTAGCGGGAGTAAGGGAGCAGTACTTC
-	TRBV5-1	TRBJ2-3	few	CASSLDHPDTQYF	TGCGCCAGCAGCTTAGACCACCCAGATACGCAGTATTTT
TRBD1	TRBV4-1	TRBJ1-5	many	CASSQVETGVFGNQPQHF	TGCGCCAGCAGCCAAGTTGAGACAGGGGTTTTCGGCAATCAGCCCCAGCATTTT
TRBD1	TRBV9	TRBJ1-1	-	CASSAGQGATTEAFF	TGTGCCAGCAGCGCCGGACAGGGGGCGACCACTGAAGCTTTCTTT
-	TRBV20-1	TRBJ1-5	-	CSQVGFRSGGTQPQHF	TGCAGTCAAGTGGGGTTTCGGAGTGGAGGGACCCAGCCCCAGCATTTT
-	TRBV29-1	TRBJ2-7	many	CSVEDTAYEQYF	TGCAGCGTTGAGGACACTGCCTACGAGCAGTACTTC
-	TRBV27	TRBJ1-5	many	CASSFGGMGQPQHF	TGTGCCAGCAGTTTTGGAGGGATGGGTCAGCCCCAGCATTTT
-	TRBV18	TRBJ1-4	-	CASSGPAVNEKLFF	TGTGCCAGCTCGGGCCCGGCCGTAAATGAAAAACTGTTTTTT
-	TRBV11-2	TRBJ1-1	many	CASSPPGLGNTEAFF	TGTGCCAGCAGTCCTCCCGGGCTGGGGAACACTGAAGCTTTCTTT
-	TRBV7-2	TRBJ2-7	-	CASSSEGVRGTEQYF	TGTGCCAGCAGCTCAGAGGGGGTTAGGGGGACCGAGCAGTACTTC
-	TRBV10-3	TRBJ1-5	-	CAISAQVGDQPQHF	TGTGCCATCAGTGCACAGGTAGGGGATCAGCCCCAGCATTTT
-	TRBV7-2	TRBJ1-6	-	CASSSLTGSPLHF	TGTGCCAGCAGCTCGCTGACTGGTTCACCCCTCCACTTT
TRBD1	TRBV25-1	TRBJ1-3	-	CSSSATRDRAGNTIYF	TGTTCCAGCAGTGCTACAAGAGACAGGGCTGGAAACACCATATATTTT
-	TRBV15	TRBJ2-5	few	CATSTGLGGETQYF	TGTGCCACCAGCACCGGCCTCGGGGGAGAGACCCAGTACTTC
TRBD1	TRBV7-2	TRBJ1-6	-	CASSYPRTGENSPLHF	TGTGCCAGCAGTTACCCCAGGACAGGGGAAAATTCACCCCTCCACTTT
TRBD2	TRBV7-8	TRBJ2-7	-	CASSLAGLAGDSYEQYF	TGTGCCAGCAGCTTAGCCGGGCTAGCGGGAGACTCCTACGAGCAGTACTTC
-	TRBV7-3	TRBJ2-7	many	CASSLGVGYEQYF	TGTGCCAGCAGCTTAGGGGTCGGATACGAGCAGTACTTC
TRBD1	TRBV2	TRBJ2-5	many	CASSAQQGGRETQYF	TGTGCCAGCAGTGCTCAACAGGGGGGAAGAGAGACCCAGTACTTC
-	TRBV15	TRBJ1-1	-	CATSRDRGGEAFF	TGTGCCACCAGCAGAGATCGTGGGGGTGAAGCTTTCTTT
-	TRBV20-1	TRBJ2-7	many	CSGAGLSSYEQYF	TGCAGTGGGGCGGGTCTGAGCTCCTACGAGCAGTACTTC
TRBD1	TRBV25-1	TRBJ1-6	-	CARVFQGDSSPLHF	TGTGCTAGGGTCTTCCAGGGGGATAGTTCACCCCTCCACTTT
-	TRBV5-5	TRBJ1-2	many	CASSFGTVLYGYTF	TGTGCCAGCAGCTTTGGAACAGTCCTCTATGGCTACACCTTC
TRBD1	TRBV10-3	TRBJ2-2	many	CAISDPDRANTGELFF	TGTGCCATCAGTGATCCGGACAGGGCGAACACCGGGGAGCTGTTTTTT
-	TRBV20-1	TRBJ2-5	many	CSGQGAQETQYF	TGCAGTGGGCAGGGTGCCCAAGAGACCCAGTACTTC
-	TRBV5-6	TRBJ2-7	many	CASSLYQGHEQYF	TGTGCCAGCAGCTTGTATCAGGGCCACGAGCAGTACTTC
-	TRBV6-6	TRBJ2-2	many	CASSYAGTPNTGELFF	TGTGCCAGCAGTTACGCCGGGACACCGAACACCGGGGAGCTGTTTTTT
-	TRBV20-1	TRBJ2-5	many	CSAGPEQETQYF	TGCAGTGCCGGGCCAGAGCAAGAGACCCAGTACTTC
-	TRBV7-2	TRBJ1-4	-	CASSPTSGEGGKLFF	TGTGCCAGCAGTCCAACTAGCGGGGAGGGTGGAAAACTGTTTTTT
-	TRBV10-3	TRBJ1-3	-	CAISDMSSGNTIYF	TGTGCCATCAGTGACATGAGCTCTGGAAACACCATATATTTT
-	TRBV5-6	TRBJ1-2	many	CASSFGQTNYGYTF	TGTGCCAGCAGCTTCGGGCAGACAAACTATGGCTACACCTTC
TRBD1	TRBV15	TRBJ1-1	few	CATSSGGQGWTEAFF	TGTGCCACCAGCAGTGGGGGACAGGGGTGGACTGAAGCTTTCTTT
-	TRBV11-2	TRBJ2-1	-	CASSLLGRNEQFF	TGTGCCAGCAGCCTTTTGGGGCGAAATGAGCAGTTCTTC
-	TRBV2	TRBJ1-1	many	CASSGYRLNTEAFF	TGTGCCAGCAGTGGTTACAGACTAAACACTGAAGCTTTCTTT
-	TRBV6-5	TRBJ1-5	many	CASSSTGPSAQHF	TGTGCCAGCAGTTCGACAGGTCCCTCGGCCCAGCATTTT
-	TRBV19	TRBJ1-1	-	CASSIGPNMNTEAFF	TGTGCCAGTAGTATAGGTCCCAACATGAACACTGAAGCTTTCTTT
TRBD2	TRBV7-2	TRBJ2-7	-	CASSTRSGLYEQYF	TGTGCCAGCAGCACGCGTAGCGGGCTCTACGAGCAGTACTTC
-	TRBV9	TRBJ1-2	few	CASSVEAHRTYGYTF	TGTGCCAGCAGCGTTGAGGCCCACAGGACCTATGGCTACACCTTC
TRBD2	TRBV10-3	TRBJ2-2	-	CAISELAGGAAGELFF	TGTGCCATCAGTGAGCTAGCGGGAGGAGCCGCCGGGGAGCTGTTTTTT
TRBD2	TRBV4-1	TRBJ2-6	-	CASSQVAGGNVLTF	TGCGCCAGCAGCCAAGTCGCGGGAGGCAACGTCCTGACTTTC
TRBD1	TRBV5-6	TRBJ1-2	-	CASSFWDRVYGYTF	TGTGCCAGCAGCTTTTGGGACAGGGTTTATGGCTACACCTTC
-	TRBV20-1	TRBJ2-7	many	CSARRFLRQAYEQYF	TGCAGTGCTAGGAGATTCTTGAGACAGGCCTACGAGCAGTACTTC
-	TRBV6-6	TRBJ1-1	many	CASSWLVF	TGTGCCAGCAGTTGGCTAGTCTTT